Below are 21 T cell receptor beta chains sequenced from a single sample in a study of blood T cells in healthy people across ages. Sample-barcoded 5' priming and a J-beta primer mix drove a second PCR of about 6 to 12 cycles. Using its own MiXCR run on the 5' RACE reads, TCRdb lists one record per CDR3 protein. Found here are about 1.4 million distinct CDR3 sequences, roughly 64% of them singletons; the top ten hold 6.5% to 8.5%. The sample comprised blood. Source of these receptors: a man younger than 35 in good health.

The rearrangement joins TRBV12-5 to TRBJ2-2; tentatively, D is TRBD2 (5 bases). The CDR3 length is 15 residues. CDR1 is LGHNT and CDR2 is FRNRAP in the germline V gene. V shed 0 bases and J shed 5 bases, with 10 bases lying between them. Here the CDR3 reads CASGLVSGKTGELFF. In nucleotides, the CDR3 is TGTGCTAGTGGTTTGGTTTCGGGGAAAACCGGGGAGCTGTTTTTT.

This clonotype has a handful of counts. J is TRBJ2-3 and V is TRBV7-9; no reliable D call. Germline CDR1 is SEHNR and CDR2 is FQNEAQ (reference sequence). CDR3 length: 13 amino acids. V lost 5 bases and J lost 2, with 8 bases in between. CDR3 sequence reads: CASSRRITDTQYF. The CDR3 bases are TGTGCCAGCAGCCGCCGGATCACAGATACGCAGTATTTT. Full variable domain (outside the CDR3, taken from reference TRBV7-9 and TRBJ2-3): DTGVSQNPRHKITKRGQNVTFRCDPISEHNRLYWYRQTLGQGPEFLTYFQNEAQLEKSRLLSDRFSAERPKGSFSTLEIQRTEQGDSAMYLCASSRRITDTQYFGPGTRLTVL.

The chain is built from TRBV29-1 and TRBJ2-2; D not certain. V lost 3 bases and J 0 bases, leaving 2 bases between the germline ends. The germline V gene encodes CDR1 SQVTM and CDR2 ANQGSEA. This CDR3 has 12 amino acids. Written as DNA, the CDR3 is TGCAGCGTTGACTCGAACACCGGGGAGCTGTTTTTT. Protein: CSVDSNTGELFF.

Only one count was recorded for this clonotype. The chain employs TRBV5-1 and TRBJ2-7, with a possible D match to TRBD2 (6 bases). Trimming cost V 4 bases and J 2 bases, with 13 bases left between them. The germline CDR1 and CDR2 sequences are SGHRS and YFSETQ. This CDR3 has 14 amino acids. The CDR3: CASSDSREAYEQYF. In nucleotides, the CDR3 is TGCGCCAGCAGCGATTCCAGGGAGGCCTACGAGCAGTACTTC. Complete variable domain (other parts from reference TRBV5-1 and TRBJ2-7): KAGVTQTPRYLIKTRGQQVTLSCSPISGHRSVSWYQQTPGQGLQFLFEYFSETQRNKGNFPGRFSGRQFSNSRSEMNVSTLELGDSALYLCASSDSREAYEQYFGPGTRLTVT.

The J gene is TRBJ2-3, the V gene TRBV4-1; TRBD1 or TRBD2 may be the D gene (6 bases each). This CDR3 is 16 amino acids long. In germline, CDR1 is MGHRA, CDR2 YSYEKL. V was pared by 1 base and J by 4 bases, with 15 bases between. Written as DNA, the CDR3 is TGCGCCAGCAGCCAAGTCCTGGGGGGCGCGGCAGATACGCAGTATTTT. Protein: CASSQVLGGAADTQYF.

The rearrangement uses TRBV4-3 and TRBJ1-6; no firm D call. Germline V lookup: CDR1 LGHNA, CDR2 YSLEER. Trimming took off 0 bases at V and 7 bases at J, with 10 bases between the two ends. This CDR3 is built from 15 residues. CDR3: CASSQDNRGNSPLHF. The CDR3 coding sequence is TGCGCCAGCAGCCAAGATAATCGCGGGAATTCACCCCTCCACTTT.

The chain uses TRBV25-1 and TRBJ1-3; 7 bases fit TRBD1. The CDR3 length is 14 residues. CDR1 is MGHDK and CDR2 is SYGVNS in the germline V gene. J lost 3 bases, V lost 3 bases, and 2 bases had no gene match. CDR3 DNA: TGTGCCAGCAGTGAGACAGGGATTGGAAACACCATATATTTT. This gives the protein CASSETGIGNTIYF.

The chain uses TRBV27 and TRBJ2-2; no reliable D call. Germline lookup yields CDR1 MNHEY and CDR2 SMNVEV (reference sequence). This CDR3 region has 14 residues. Trimming removed 6 bases from V and 4 bases from J, with 12 bases in between. In DNA, the CDR3 is TGTGCCAGCAGGGTGGGTGTGGGCACCGGGGAGCTGTTTTTT. This gives the protein CASRVGVGTGELFF.

This clonotype was observed a handful of times. J is TRBJ2-5 and V is TRBV6-5; D is undetermined. Between the trimmed V and J ends, which lost 7 bases and 5 bases, there was a span of 8 bases. Germline CDR1 and CDR2: MNHEY and SVGAGI. CDR3 length equals 11 residues. The CDR3 DNA reads as TGTGCCAGCAAGGTGGGGGAGACCCAGTACTTC. It encodes CASKVGETQYF.

V and J are TRBV12-3 or TRBV12-4 and TRBJ2-7; 9 nucleotides agree with TRBD2. The CDR3 is 13 amino acids. J gave up 7 bases and V 9 bases, and 10 bases lay outside the gene matches. CDR3 nucleotides: TGTGCCAGTAGCGGGAGCTTTTCCGTTGAGCAGTACTTC. Translating gives CASSGSFSVEQYF.

V is TRBV7-2 and J is TRBJ1-4; 11 bases align to TRBD1. Germline CDR1 reads SGHTA; CDR2 reads FQGNSA. The CDR3 is 14 amino acids. Germline trimming cut 2 bases from V and 14 bases from J; bases unmatched to any gene: 7. CDR3 protein: CASSLRDRGSGLFF. DNA for the CDR3: TGTGCCAGCAGCTTACGGGACAGGGGGTCAGGGCTGTTTTTT.

This chain uses TRBV21-1 with TRBJ2-4; TRBD2 was called by the table and not checked on the DNA. The J call is in doubt because the DNA end fits TRBJ2-7 better. TRBV21-1 is termed a pseudogene. There are 18 residues in the CDR3. The CDR3 sequence: CASSNLAGESDNHYEQYF. CDR3 in DNA: TGTGCCAGCAGCAATCTAGCGGGAGAAAGTGATAACCACTACGAGCAGTACTTC.

The chain uses TRBV4-1 and TRBJ2-3; 7 positions match TRBD1. J lost 1 base, V lost 0 bases, and 4 bases had no gene match. This CDR3 comprises 16 residues. The germline gives CDR1 MGHRA, CDR2 YSYEKL. CDR3 sequence: CASSQEVTGGTDTQYF. The CDR3 nucleotides read TGCGCCAGCAGCCAAGAAGTTACAGGGGGCACAGATACGCAGTATTTT.

The chain is built from TRBV29-1 and TRBJ2-2; 11 nucleotides align to TRBD2. The V segment lost 6 bases and the J segment 1 base; nucleotides outside the gene matches: 1. The CDR3 is made up of 14 amino acids. Germline CDR1 and CDR2: SQVTM and ANQGSEA. In nucleotides, the CDR3 is TGCAGCGTAACTAGCGGGGGGAACACCGGGGAGCTGTTTTTT. It is translated as CSVTSGGNTGELFF.

There are a few counts of this clonotype. The chain has TRBV12-3 or TRBV12-4 and TRBJ1-1, with a possible D match to TRBD1 (5 bases). Trimming shortened V by 3 bases and J by 3 bases, and 14 bases separated the two germline ends. CDR3 size: 15 residues. The CDR3 sequence is CASSFNPGPHTEAFF. The CDR3 DNA reads TGTGCCAGCAGTTTCAATCCGGGGCCGCACACTGAAGCTTTCTTT.

This clonotype was detected many times. The genes are TRBV2 and TRBJ2-5, with D possibly TRBD1 on 5 matching bases. V gave up 4 bases and J gave up 4 bases, with 13 bases separating them. Germline assignment: CDR1 SNHLY and CDR2 FYNNEI. CDR3 length equals 14 residues. This CDR3 is CASSGGYLGETQYF. The CDR3 DNA sequence: TGTGCCAGCAGTGGGGGCTACCTGGGAGAGACCCAGTACTTC.

V gene TRBV11-2 combines with J gene TRBJ2-1; 7 bases align to TRBD1. This CDR3 is 15 amino acids long. Germline V gives CDR1 SGHAT, CDR2 FQNNGV. V shed 4 bases, J shed 3 bases, and the junction held 6 bases outside the gene matches. The CDR3: CASSYSGTDYNEQFF. Written as DNA, the CDR3 is TGTGCCAGCAGCTATTCCGGGACAGACTACAATGAGCAGTTCTTC.

CDR3 DNA: TGTGCCAGCAGTTTCGTCTTGGACACTGAAGCTTTCTTT. Its translation: CASSFVLDTEAFF. The chain joins TRBV28 to TRBJ1-1, with no clear D. Trimming left V 3 bases short and J 3 bases short, with 8 bases between. This CDR3 is built from 13 residues. Germline V gene sequence: CDR1 MDHEN, CDR2 SYDVKM.

The V and J genes are TRBV28 and TRBJ2-1; D gene ambiguous. The germline V gene has CDR1 MDHEN and CDR2 SYDVKM. CDR3 size: 10 residues. Trimming removed 8 bases from V and 7 bases from J, with 6 bases in between. The CDR3 DNA is TGTGCCAGCTGGGCTAATGAGCAGTTCTTC. Protein product: CASWANEQFF.

The CDR3 protein is CASSSQGIHEKLFF. CDR3 nucleotide sequence: TGTGCCAGCAGCTCACAGGGGATTCATGAAAAACTGTTTTTT. This chain uses TRBV7-9 with TRBJ1-4; 7 positions agree with TRBD1. This CDR3 has 14 residues. Trimming cost V 4 bases and J 6 bases; bases outside gene matches: 5. Germline assignment: CDR1 SEHNR and CDR2 FQNEAQ (reference sequence).

CDR3 sequence (DNA): TGTGCCAGCAGTCCCTTAACAGGGTTCAACATTCAGTACTTC. Translated: CASSPLTGFNIQYF. This chain joins TRBV27 and TRBJ2-5; a possible D gene is TRBD1 (6 bases). Judging by the DNA end, TRBJ2-4 fits better; the J call may be wrong. This CDR3 is built from 14 residues. Germline lookup yields CDR1 MNHEY and CDR2 SMNVEV (reference sequence).